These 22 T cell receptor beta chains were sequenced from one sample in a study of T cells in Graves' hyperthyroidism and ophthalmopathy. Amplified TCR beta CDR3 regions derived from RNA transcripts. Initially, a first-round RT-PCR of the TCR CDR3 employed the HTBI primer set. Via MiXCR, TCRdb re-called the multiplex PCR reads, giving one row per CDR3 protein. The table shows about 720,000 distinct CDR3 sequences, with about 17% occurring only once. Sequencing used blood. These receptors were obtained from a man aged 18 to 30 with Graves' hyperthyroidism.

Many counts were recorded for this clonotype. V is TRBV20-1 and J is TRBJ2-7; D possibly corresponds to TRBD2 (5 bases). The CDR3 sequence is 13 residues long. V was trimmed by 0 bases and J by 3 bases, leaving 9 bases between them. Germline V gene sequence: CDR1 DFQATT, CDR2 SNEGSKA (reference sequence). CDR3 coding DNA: TGCAGTGCTAGAGATCTCGGGAACTACGAGCAGTACTTC. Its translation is CSARDLGNYEQYF.

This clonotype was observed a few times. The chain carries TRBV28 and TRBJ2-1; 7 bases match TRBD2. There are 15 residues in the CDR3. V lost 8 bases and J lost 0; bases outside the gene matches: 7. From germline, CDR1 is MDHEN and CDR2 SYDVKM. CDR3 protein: CASRPRENSYNEQFF. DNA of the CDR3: TGTGCCAGCCGCCCGCGGGAGAACTCCTACAATGAGCAGTTCTTC.

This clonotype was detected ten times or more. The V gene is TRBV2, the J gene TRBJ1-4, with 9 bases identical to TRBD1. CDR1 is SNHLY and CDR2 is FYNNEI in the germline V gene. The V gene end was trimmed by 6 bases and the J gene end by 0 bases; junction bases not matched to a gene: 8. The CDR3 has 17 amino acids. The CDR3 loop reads CASSRDRVRATNEKLFF. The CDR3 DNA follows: TGTGCCAGCAGCCGGGACAGGGTCCGTGCAACTAATGAAAAACTGTTTTTT.

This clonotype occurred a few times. In nucleotides, the CDR3 is TGTGCTAGTGGTTTGAGGGCGGGAGGGCCCTACGAGCAGTACTTC. This translates into CASGLRAGGPYEQYF. V usage is TRBV12-5 and J usage is TRBJ2-7; 9 positions agree with TRBD2. This CDR3 has 15 residues. In germline, CDR1 is LGHNT, CDR2 FRNRAP. V lost 2 bases, J lost 2 bases, and 4 bases stayed unmatched.

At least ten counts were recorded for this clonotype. CDR3: CASSLGRTGDYEQYF. The CDR3 bases are TGTGCCAGCAGCTTAGGCAGGACAGGGGATTACGAGCAGTACTTC. V is TRBV11-2 and J is TRBJ2-7; TRBD1 aligns across 9 bases. Trimming removed 1 base from V and 4 bases from J; junction bases left unmatched: 5. The CDR3 is 15 amino acids. Germline V CDR1 and CDR2: SGHAT, FQNNGV.

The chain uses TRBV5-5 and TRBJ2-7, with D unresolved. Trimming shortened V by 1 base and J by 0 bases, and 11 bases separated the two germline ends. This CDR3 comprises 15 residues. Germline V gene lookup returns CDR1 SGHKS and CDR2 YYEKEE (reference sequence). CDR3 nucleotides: TGTGCCAGCAGCTTGACCCCGTTGGTCTCCTACGAGCAGTACTTC. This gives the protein CASSLTPLVSYEQYF.

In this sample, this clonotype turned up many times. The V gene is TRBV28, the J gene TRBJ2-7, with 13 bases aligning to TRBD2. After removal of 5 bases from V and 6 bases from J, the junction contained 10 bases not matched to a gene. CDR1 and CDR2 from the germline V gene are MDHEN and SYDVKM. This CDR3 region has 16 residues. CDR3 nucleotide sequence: TGTGCCAGCAGTGGACGGGGACTAGCGGGGAGGGGCGAGCAGTACTTC. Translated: CASSGRGLAGRGEQYF.

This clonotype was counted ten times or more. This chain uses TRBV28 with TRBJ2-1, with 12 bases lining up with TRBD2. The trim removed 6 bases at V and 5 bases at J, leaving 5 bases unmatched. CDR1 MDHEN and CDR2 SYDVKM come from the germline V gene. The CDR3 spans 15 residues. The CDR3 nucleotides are TGTGCCAGCAGGGCGCGGACTAGCGGGAACAATGAGCAGTTCTTC. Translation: CASRARTSGNNEQFF.

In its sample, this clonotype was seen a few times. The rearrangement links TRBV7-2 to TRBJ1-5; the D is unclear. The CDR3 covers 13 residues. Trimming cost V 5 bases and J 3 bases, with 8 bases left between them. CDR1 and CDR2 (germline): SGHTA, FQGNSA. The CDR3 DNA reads TGTGCCAGCAGCGTCAGATCCAATCAGCCCCAGCATTTT. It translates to CASSVRSNQPQHF.

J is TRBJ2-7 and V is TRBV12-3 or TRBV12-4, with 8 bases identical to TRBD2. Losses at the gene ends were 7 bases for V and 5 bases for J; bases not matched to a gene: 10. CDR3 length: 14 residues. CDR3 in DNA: TGTGCCAGCATCCCGGGACTAGGGTCCCACGAGCAGTACTTC. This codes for CASIPGLGSHEQYF.

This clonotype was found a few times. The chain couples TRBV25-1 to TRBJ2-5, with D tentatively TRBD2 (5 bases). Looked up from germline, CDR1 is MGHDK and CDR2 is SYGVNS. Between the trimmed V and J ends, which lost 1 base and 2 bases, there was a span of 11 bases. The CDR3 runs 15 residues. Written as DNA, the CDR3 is TGTGCCAGCAGTGAATTAGGCAGCGGTCAAGAGACCCAGTACTTC. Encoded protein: CASSELGSGQETQYF.

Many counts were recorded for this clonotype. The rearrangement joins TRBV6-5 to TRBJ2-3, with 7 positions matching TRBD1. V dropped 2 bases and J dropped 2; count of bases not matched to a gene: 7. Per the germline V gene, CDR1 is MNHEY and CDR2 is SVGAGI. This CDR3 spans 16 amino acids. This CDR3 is CASSYPETGVTDTQYF. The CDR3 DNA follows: TGTGCCAGCAGTTACCCGGAAACAGGGGTCACAGATACGCAGTATTTT.

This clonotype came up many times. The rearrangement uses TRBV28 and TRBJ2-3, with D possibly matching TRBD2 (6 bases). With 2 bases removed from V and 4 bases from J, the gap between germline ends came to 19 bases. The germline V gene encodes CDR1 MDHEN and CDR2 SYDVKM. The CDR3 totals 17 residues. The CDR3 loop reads CASSLTRGGAGPDTQYF. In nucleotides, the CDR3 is TGTGCCAGCAGTTTAACCCGAGGCGGGGCAGGACCAGATACGCAGTATTTT.

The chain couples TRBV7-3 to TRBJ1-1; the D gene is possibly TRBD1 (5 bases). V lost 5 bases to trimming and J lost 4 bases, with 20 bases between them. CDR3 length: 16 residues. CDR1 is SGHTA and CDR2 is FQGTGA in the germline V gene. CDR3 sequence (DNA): TGTGCCAGCAGCCGGGGACCATCCCTGGGGACCACTGAAGCTTTCTTT. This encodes CASSRGPSLGTTEAFF.

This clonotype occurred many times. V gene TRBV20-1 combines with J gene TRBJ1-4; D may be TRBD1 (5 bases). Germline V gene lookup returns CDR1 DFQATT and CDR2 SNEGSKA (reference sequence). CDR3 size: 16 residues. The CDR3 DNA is TGCAGCGCTCCATCGAGCCAGGGCGGATGGGGTGAAAAACTGTTTTTT. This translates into CSAPSSQGGWGEKLFF.

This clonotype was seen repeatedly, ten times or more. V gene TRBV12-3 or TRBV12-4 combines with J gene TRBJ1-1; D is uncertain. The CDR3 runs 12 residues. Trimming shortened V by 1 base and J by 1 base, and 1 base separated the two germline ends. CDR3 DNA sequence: TGTGCCAGCAGTTTAGAGAACACTGAAGCTTTCTTT. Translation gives CASSLENTEAFF.

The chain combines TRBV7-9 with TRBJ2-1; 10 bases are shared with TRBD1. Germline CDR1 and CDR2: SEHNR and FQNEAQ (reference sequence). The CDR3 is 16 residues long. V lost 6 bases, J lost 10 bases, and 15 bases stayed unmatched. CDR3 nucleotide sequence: TGTGCCAGCAGTCAAACCGGGACAGGGGAATTCGGGGAGCAGTTCTTC. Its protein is CASSQTGTGEFGEQFF.

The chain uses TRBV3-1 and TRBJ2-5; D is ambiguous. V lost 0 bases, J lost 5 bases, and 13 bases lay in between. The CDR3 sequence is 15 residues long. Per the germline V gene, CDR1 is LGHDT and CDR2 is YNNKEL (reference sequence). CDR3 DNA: TGTGCCAGCAGCCAAGAAGGGCTAGTCGGGGAGACCCAGTACTTC. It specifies CASSQEGLVGETQYF.

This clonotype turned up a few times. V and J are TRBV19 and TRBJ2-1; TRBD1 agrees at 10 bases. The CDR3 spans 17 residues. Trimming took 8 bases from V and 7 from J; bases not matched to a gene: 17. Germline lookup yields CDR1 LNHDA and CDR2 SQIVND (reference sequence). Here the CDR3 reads CASVARGQGLATNEQFF. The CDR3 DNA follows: TGTGCCAGTGTTGCACGGGGACAGGGGCTAGCAACAAATGAGCAGTTCTTC.

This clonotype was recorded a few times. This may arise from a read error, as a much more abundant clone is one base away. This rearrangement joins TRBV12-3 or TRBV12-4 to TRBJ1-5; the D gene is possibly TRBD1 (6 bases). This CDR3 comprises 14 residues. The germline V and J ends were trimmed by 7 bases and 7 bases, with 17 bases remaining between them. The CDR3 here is CASKETGPGQPQHF. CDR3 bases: TGTGCCAGCAAAGAAACAGGGCCAGGCCAGCCCCAGCATTTT.

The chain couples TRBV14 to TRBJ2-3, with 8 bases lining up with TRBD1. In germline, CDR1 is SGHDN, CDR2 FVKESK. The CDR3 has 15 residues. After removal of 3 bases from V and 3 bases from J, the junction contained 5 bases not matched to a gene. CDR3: CASSQRQGITDTQYF. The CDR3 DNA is TGTGCCAGCAGCCAGAGACAGGGGATAACAGATACGCAGTATTTT.

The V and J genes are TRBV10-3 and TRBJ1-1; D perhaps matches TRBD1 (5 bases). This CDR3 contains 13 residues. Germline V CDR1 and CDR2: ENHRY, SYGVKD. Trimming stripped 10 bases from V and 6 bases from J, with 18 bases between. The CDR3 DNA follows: TGTGCCAGCAAGGAGGCGGGGGGATCTGAAGCTTTCTTT. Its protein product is CASKEAGGSEAFF.